This T cell receptor (beta chain) was found in a study of post-analysis software for immune sequencing data. General study findings and limits: Comparison of patients with controls showed a handful of TRBV segments more frequent in patients, TRBV5-6, TRBV5-1 and TRBV20-1 among them.

This CDR3 has 15 amino acids. Germline V gene data show CDR1 as DFQATT and CDR2 as SNEGSKA (reference sequence). The V end was cut by 4 bases, the J end by 2 bases, with 16 bases between. This clonotype was detected only a few times. The antigen is not known. Unique molecular identifiers were present in the TCR beta cDNA libraries. Some 500,000 cDNA molecules were obtained from roughly 0.93 to 9.6 million T cells. Via MiXCR, TCRdb re-called the PCR reads, giving one row per CDR3 protein. This sample has 750,000 to 950,000 distinct CDR3 sequences, with 46% found just once. This clonotype was obtained from a girl aged 10 to 17 with multiple sclerosis. V usage is TRBV20-1 and J usage is TRBJ2-3; maybe TRBD1 (6 bases). Source material: blood. CDR3 loop: CSATYRDINTDTQYF. Written as DNA, the CDR3 is TGCAGTGCTACTTACCGGGACATAAACACAGATACGCAGTATTTT.